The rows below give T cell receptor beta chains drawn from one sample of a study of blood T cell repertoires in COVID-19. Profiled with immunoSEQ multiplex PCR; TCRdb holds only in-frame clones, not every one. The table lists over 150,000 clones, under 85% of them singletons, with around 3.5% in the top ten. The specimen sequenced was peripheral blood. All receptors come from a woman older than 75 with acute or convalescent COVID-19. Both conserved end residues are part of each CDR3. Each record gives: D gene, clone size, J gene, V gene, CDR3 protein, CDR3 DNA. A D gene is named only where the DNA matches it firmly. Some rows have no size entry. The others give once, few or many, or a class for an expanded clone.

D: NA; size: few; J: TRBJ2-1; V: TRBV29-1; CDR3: CSVVHRNEQFF; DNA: TGCAGCGTTGTTCACAGGAATGAGCAGTTCTTC
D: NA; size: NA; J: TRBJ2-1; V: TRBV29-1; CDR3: CSVVDGSSSYNEQFF; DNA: TGCAGCGTAGTAGACGGGTCGAGCTCCTACAATGAGCAGTTCTTC
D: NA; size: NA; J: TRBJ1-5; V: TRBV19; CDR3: CASRITGIGNQPQHF; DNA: TGTGCCAGTAGGATTACAGGGATTGGCAATCAGCCCCAGCATTTT
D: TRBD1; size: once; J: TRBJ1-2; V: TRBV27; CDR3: CASSSGTGGRANYGYTF; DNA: TGTGCCAGCAGTTCCGGGACAGGGGGACGCGCTAACTATGGCTACACCTTC
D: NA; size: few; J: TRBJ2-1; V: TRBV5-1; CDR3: CASSLVPGNEQFF; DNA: TGCGCCAGCAGCTTGGTCCCAGGCAATGAGCAGTTCTTC
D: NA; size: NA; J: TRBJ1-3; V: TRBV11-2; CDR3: CASSLDRGGTGNTIYF; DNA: TGTGCCAGCAGCTTAGATCGGGGGGGCACTGGAAACACCATATATTTT
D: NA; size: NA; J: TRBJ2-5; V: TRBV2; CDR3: CASRTLSRETQYF; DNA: TGTGCCAGCAGGACACTGTCTCGGGAGACCCAGTACTTC
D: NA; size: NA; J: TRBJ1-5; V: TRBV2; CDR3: CASNPGSNQPQHF; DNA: TGTGCCAGTAATCCAGGGTCCAATCAGCCCCAGCATTTT
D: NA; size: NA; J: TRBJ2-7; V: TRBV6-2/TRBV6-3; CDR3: CASSYLGLTTYEQYF; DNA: TGTGCCAGCAGTTATCTCGGACTAACAACCTACGAGCAGTACTTC
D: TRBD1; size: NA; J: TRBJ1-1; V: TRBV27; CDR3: CASRDRVTEAFF; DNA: TGTGCCAGCCGGGACAGGGTCACTGAAGCTTTCTTT